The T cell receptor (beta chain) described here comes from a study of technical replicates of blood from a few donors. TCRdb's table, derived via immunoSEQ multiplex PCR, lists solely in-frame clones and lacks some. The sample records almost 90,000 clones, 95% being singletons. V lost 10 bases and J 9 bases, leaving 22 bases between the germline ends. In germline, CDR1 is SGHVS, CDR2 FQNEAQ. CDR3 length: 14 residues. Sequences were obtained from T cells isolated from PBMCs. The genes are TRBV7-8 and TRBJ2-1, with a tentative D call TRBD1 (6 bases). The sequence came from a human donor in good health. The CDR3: CATTPLGASGEQFF. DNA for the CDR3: TGTGCCACCACCCCTCTGGGGGCCTCGGGTGAGCAGTTCTTC. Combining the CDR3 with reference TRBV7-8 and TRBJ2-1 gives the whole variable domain GAGVSQSPRYKVAKRGQDVALRCDPISGHVSLFWYQQALGQGPEFLTYFQNEAQLDKSGLPSDRFFAERPEGSVSTLKIQRTQQEDSAVYLCATTPLGASGEQFFGPGTRLTVL.